This T cell receptor beta chain was sequenced for a study of sequential checkpoint blockade in melanoma. Study summary: DNA from some 84 pretreatment tumor samples underwent TCRβ immunosequencing.

This sample's treatment: randomized to nivolumab then ipilimumab (arm A) or the reverse (arm B). The data were produced by immunoSEQ multiplex PCR, yet TCRdb's version contains in-frame clones alone and is incomplete. The data contain fewer than 7,000 clones, more than 25% of them singletons. The receptor was derived from a human donor with melanoma. The sample here was tumor tissue (inferred from file names), taken from a patient given nivolumab and ipilimumab in sequence.

The CDR3 DNA reads as TGTGCCAGCAGCGGGGACAGGGGGCGAGGGGGCTACGAGCAGTACTTC. Its protein product is CASSGDRGRGGYEQYF. The V gene is TRBV2, the J gene TRBJ2-7; 12 nucleotides agree with TRBD1. The CDR3 consists of 16 residues. V lost 6 bases to trimming and J lost 3 bases; unmatched junction nucleotides: 9. CDR1 and CDR2 from the germline V gene are SNHLY and FYNNEI.